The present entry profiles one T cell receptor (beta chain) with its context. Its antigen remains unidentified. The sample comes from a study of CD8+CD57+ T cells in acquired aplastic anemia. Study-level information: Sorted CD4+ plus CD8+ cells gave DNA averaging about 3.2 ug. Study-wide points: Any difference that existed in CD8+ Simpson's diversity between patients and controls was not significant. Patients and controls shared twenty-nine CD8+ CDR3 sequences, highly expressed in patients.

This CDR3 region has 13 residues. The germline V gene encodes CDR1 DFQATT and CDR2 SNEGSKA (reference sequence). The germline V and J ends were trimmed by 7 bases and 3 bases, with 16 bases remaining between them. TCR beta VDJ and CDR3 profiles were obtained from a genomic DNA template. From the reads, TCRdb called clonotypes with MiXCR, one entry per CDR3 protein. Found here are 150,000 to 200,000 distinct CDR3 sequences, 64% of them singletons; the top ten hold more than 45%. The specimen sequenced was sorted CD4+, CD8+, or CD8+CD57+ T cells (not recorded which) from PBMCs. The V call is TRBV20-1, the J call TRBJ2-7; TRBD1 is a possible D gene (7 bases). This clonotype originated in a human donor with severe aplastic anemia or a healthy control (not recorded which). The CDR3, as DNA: TGCAGTGGGGCCAGGCAGGGGGGCTACGAGCAGTACTTC. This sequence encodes CSGARQGGYEQYF.